This TCR beta chain comes out of a study of identical twins. A universal primer site was added by template switching, and unique molecular identifiers were carried by the cDNA. From the 5' RACE reads, TCRdb called clonotypes with MiXCR, one entry per CDR3 protein. The sample consists of around 1.7 million distinct CDR3 sequences, around 29% of them appearing once. With respect to this clonotype: Its antigen is still unknown.

Study-wide findings and caveats: Where out-of-frame alpha sequences were twin-shared, they showed excess low generation probability. The study drew conclusions from cross-sectional statistical analysis, not from following the same donors.

The germline CDR1 and CDR2 sequences are LGHDT and YNNKEL (reference sequence). This CDR3 comprises 14 residues. The V gene lost 4 bases and the J gene lost 0 bases, with 10 bases spanning the gap. V gene TRBV3-1 combines with J gene TRBJ2-7, with D hard to call. Sequenced input: cord blood. This clonotype originated in a newborn girl in good health. The CDR3 sequence: CASSLGWFSYEQYF. The CDR3 DNA sequence: TGTGCCAGCAGCCTTGGATGGTTCTCCTACGAGCAGTACTTC.